This T cell receptor (beta chain) came from a study of T cell repertoires in cytomegalovirus infection. About the research overall: In the study, CMV epitopes included recently identified HLA-C-restricted and well-studied HLA-B-restricted ones. Public TCR beta signatures indicated both CMV infection and matching HLA type. Study results and limitations: HLA-C-restricted TCR beta clonotypes specific for CMV led the ex vivo response. Cumulative frequency (of public TCR beta family members) identified carriers of CMV plus the relevant HLA.

The V end lost 4 bases, the J end lost 1 base, and 6 bases lay between the germline ends. The germline CDR1 and CDR2 sequences are SQVTM and ANQGSEA. CDR3 size: 12 residues. As to this clonotype: What it binds is unknown.

MiXCR, run by TCRdb on the reads, gives a single entry per CDR3 protein. The sample yields about half a million distinct CDR3 sequences, about 33% seen once. Sequences were derived from cultured PBMCs, sampled from culture after CMV antigen stimulation. The V gene is TRBV29-1, the J gene TRBJ2-3; TRBD2 is a possible D gene (5 bases). The receptor's source is a human donor in good health (CMV status not recorded). Some clones in this sample may be carry-over from other donors' samples. Here the CDR3 reads CSVGSGTDTQYF. The CDR3 DNA follows: TGCAGCGTTGGTAGCGGCACAGATACGCAGTATTTT.